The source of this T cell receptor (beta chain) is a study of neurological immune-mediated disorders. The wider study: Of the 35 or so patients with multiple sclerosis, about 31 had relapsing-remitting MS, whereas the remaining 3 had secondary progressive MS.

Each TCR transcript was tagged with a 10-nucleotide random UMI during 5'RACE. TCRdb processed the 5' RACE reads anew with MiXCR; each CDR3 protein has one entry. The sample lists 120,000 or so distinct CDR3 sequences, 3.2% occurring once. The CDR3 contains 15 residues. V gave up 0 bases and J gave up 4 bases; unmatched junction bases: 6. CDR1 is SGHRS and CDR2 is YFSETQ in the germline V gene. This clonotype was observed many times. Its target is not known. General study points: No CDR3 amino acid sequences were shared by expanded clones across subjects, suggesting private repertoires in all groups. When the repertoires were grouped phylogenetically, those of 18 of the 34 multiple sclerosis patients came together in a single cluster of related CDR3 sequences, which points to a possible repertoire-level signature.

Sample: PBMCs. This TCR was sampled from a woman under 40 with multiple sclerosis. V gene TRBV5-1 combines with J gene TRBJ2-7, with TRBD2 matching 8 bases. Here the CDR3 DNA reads TGCGCCAGCAGCTTGGTTAGCGGGGACGGATACGAGCAGTACTTC. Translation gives CASSLVSGDGYEQYF.